Sequencing of this T cell receptor beta chain was carried out in a study of T cells after yellow fever vaccination. CDR1 and CDR2 (germline): DFQATT, SNEGSKA (reference sequence). The germline V and J ends were trimmed by 6 bases and 7 bases, with 16 bases remaining between them. The CDR3 loop spans 14 amino acids. A remark on this clonotype: Its antigen is unidentified.

Universal primer sites and UMIs were introduced during 5'RACE template-switching synthesis of TCR cDNA. TCRdb reanalysed the 5' RACE reads using MiXCR and keeps one entry per CDR3 protein. The sample carries roughly 350,000 distinct CDR3 sequences, 4.1% recorded once. General study findings and limits: By day 5 rather than day 15, the secondary response had peaked, though it was weaker. Post-booster reappearance was seen for most primary-vaccination clones (around 97% CD4, around 89% CD8). Contamination of FACS-sorted repertoires by abundant clonotypes from the bulk population could occur.

The chain couples TRBV20-1 to TRBJ1-6; no clear D gene. Sequencing used PBMCs, obtained 5 days after the yellow fever booster vaccination. This receptor was taken from a man in his late teens or twenties who received the YFV17D yellow fever vaccine. CDR3 sequence (DNA): TGCAGTGCCCCCTCGGCACGGAACAATTCACCCCTCCACTTT. It codes for CSAPSARNNSPLHF.